These 23 T cell receptor beta chains share one sample of origin, sequenced in a study of post-analysis software for immune sequencing data. Unique molecular identifiers were carried by the TCR beta cDNA libraries. Using its own MiXCR run on the PCR reads, TCRdb lists one record per CDR3 protein. The sample has around 700,000 distinct CDR3 sequences; over 45% are singletons. Their antigens are not known. General observations from the study: Relative to controls, patients had 4 or 5 TRBV segments at higher frequency, with TRBV5-6, TRBV5-1 and TRBV20-1 among these.

Sample: blood. These receptors came from a girl aged 2-9 years with multiple sclerosis.

Only a few counts were recorded for this clonotype. V and J are TRBV10-1 and TRBJ2-3; D gene uncertain. The CDR3 has 13 amino acids. Germline CDR1 WNHNN, CDR2 SYGVQD (reference sequence). V shed 5 bases and J shed 5 bases, with 11 bases lying between them. The CDR3 DNA follows: TGCGCCAGCAGTCGCGACTTCTTAGATACGCAGTATTTT. Amino acids: CASSRDFLDTQYF.

This clonotype was seen a handful of times. This rearrangement joins TRBV20-1 to TRBJ2-3; D possibly corresponds to TRBD2 (6 bases). Trimming took 2 bases from V and 2 from J, leaving 14 bases between them. Germline values: CDR1 DFQATT, CDR2 SNEGSKA (reference sequence). This CDR3 is 15 amino acids long. The CDR3 sequence: CSARPSEGYTDTQYF. DNA for the CDR3: TGCAGTGCTAGACCCTCGGAGGGGTACACAGATACGCAGTATTTT.

This clonotype has only a few counts. The CDR3 here is CSAKGQGEAEAFF. The CDR3 DNA sequence: TGCAGTGCTAAGGGACAGGGAGAGGCTGAAGCTTTCTTT. V gene TRBV20-1 combines with J gene TRBJ1-1; 9 nucleotides align to TRBD1. This CDR3 has 13 amino acids. Germline assignment: CDR1 DFQATT and CDR2 SNEGSKA (reference sequence). Trimming cost V 4 bases and J 6 bases; bases outside gene matches: 6.

This chain links TRBV6-6 with TRBJ2-1; tentative D call: TRBD2 (5 bases). The germline V gene encodes CDR1 MNHNY and CDR2 SVGAGI (reference sequence). V was clipped by 0 bases and J by 0 bases, with 9 bases between them. The CDR3 is made up of 16 amino acids. This CDR3 is CASSYSLGSSYNEQFF. CDR3 DNA: TGTGCCAGCAGTTACTCTCTGGGGAGCTCCTACAATGAGCAGTTCTTC.

The CDR3 loop reads CSAGTGISYNEQFF. CDR3 nucleotide sequence: TGCAGTGCAGGGACCGGCATCTCCTACAATGAGCAGTTCTTC. The chain links TRBV20-1 to TRBJ2-1; possibly TRBD1 or TRBD2 for D (5 bases each). This CDR3 is built from 14 residues. CDR1 and CDR2 from the germline V gene are DFQATT and SNEGSKA (reference sequence). V lost 6 bases, J lost 0 bases, and 12 bases lay in between.

The J gene is TRBJ1-6, the V gene TRBV7-3; tentatively, D is TRBD1 (6 bases). Germline CDR1 is SGHTA and CDR2 is FQGTGA. This CDR3 comprises 14 residues. V lost 5 bases, J lost 7 bases, and 12 bases lay in between. CDR3 residues: CASSRGQSNSPLHF. The CDR3 DNA follows: TGTGCCAGCAGCCGAGGACAGTCAAATTCACCCCTCCACTTT.

This clonotype was picked up a small number of times. The genes are TRBV7-2 and TRBJ2-6; D might be TRBD1 (5 bases). The germline V gene has CDR1 SGHTA and CDR2 FQGNSA. CDR3 size: 15 residues. Trimming cost V 5 bases and J 4 bases, with 12 bases left between them. The CDR3 region is CASSMQGTGANVLTF. CDR3 bases: TGTGCCAGCAGCATGCAGGGAACCGGGGCCAACGTCCTGACTTTC.

The J gene is TRBJ2-3, the V gene TRBV3-1, with D hard to call. The germline V and J ends were trimmed by 4 bases and 6 bases, with 8 bases remaining between them. The CDR3 contains 12 residues. In germline, CDR1 is LGHDT, CDR2 YNNKEL (reference sequence). CDR3 sequence reads: CASSPMQDTQYF. The DNA for the CDR3 is TGTGCCAGCAGCCCTATGCAGGATACGCAGTATTTT.

V gene TRBV5-1 combines with J gene TRBJ2-1; 7 positions agree with TRBD1. Germline-derived CDR1 and CDR2 are SGHRS and YFSETQ. V gave up 0 bases and J gave up 10 bases; unmatched junction bases: 4. The CDR3 contains 13 residues. CDR3 amino acids: CASSLGTGDEQFF. As DNA, the CDR3 is TGCGCCAGCAGCTTGGGCACAGGGGACGAGCAGTTCTTC.

The chain joins TRBV27 to TRBJ1-1; TRBD1 agrees at 9 bases. Trimming removed 5 bases from V and 4 bases from J; junction bases left unmatched: 14. CDR3 length: 17 residues. CDR1 and CDR2 (germline): MNHEY, SMNVEV (reference sequence). CDR3 sequence: CASSRPGQGGLGTEAFF. The DNA of the CDR3 is TGTGCCAGCAGTCGTCCGGGACAGGGAGGTTTGGGCACTGAAGCTTTCTTT.

In the case of this clonotype: An end of the junction differs from the germline gene, which may be a read error. The CDR3 protein is CSVGREATEAFF. The CDR3 coding sequence is TGCAGCGTTGGGCGGGAGGCCACTGAGGCTTTCTTT. The chain uses TRBV29-1 and TRBJ1-1; D uncertain. Germline V gene sequence: CDR1 SQVTM, CDR2 ANQGSEA. The CDR3 is made up of 12 amino acids.

Turning to this clonotype: Sequence at one end of the junction differs from germline and may be a read error. This rearrangement joins TRBV9 to TRBJ2-7, with TRBD2 matching over 8 bases. This CDR3 has 16 residues. Germline V gene sequence: CDR1 SGDLS, CDR2 YYNGEE. CDR3 region: CANSATGTSGSYEQYF. CDR3 coding DNA: TGTGCCAACAGCGCTACCGGGACTAGTGGGTCCTACGAGCAGTATTTC. The whole variable domain, remainder taken from reference TRBV9 and TRBJ2-7, is DSGVTQTPKHLITATGQRVTLRCSPRSGDLSVYWYQQSLDQGLQFLIQYYNGEERAKGNILERFSAQQFPDLHSELNLSSLELGDSALYFCANSATGTSGSYEQYFGPGTRLTVT.

In its sample, this clonotype was seen once. This sequence joins TRBV7-9 and TRBJ2-1, with D tentatively TRBD2 (6 bases). V was trimmed by 3 bases and J by 11 bases, leaving 20 bases between them. There are 15 residues in the CDR3. CDR1 is SEHNR and CDR2 is FQNEAQ in the germline V gene (reference sequence). The CDR3, as DNA: TGTGCCAGCAGCTTCGAAGGGACTGCCCTTGTCAAGCAGTTCTTC. It is translated as CASSFEGTALVKQFF.

This clonotype was observed a handful of times. The rearrangement uses TRBV10-3 and TRBJ2-3; D is ambiguous. CDR3 length: 11 amino acids. V lost 11 bases to trimming and J lost 6 bases, with 12 bases between them. CDR1 and CDR2 from the germline V gene are ENHRY and SYGVKD. CDR3 loop: CAANTDDTQYF. In DNA form, the CDR3 reads TGTGCCGCTAACACGGATGATACGCAGTATTTT.

The genes are TRBV29-1 and TRBJ2-1; D remains unclear. The germline V and J ends were trimmed by 7 bases and 4 bases, with 14 bases remaining between them. This CDR3 has 13 amino acids. Germline V gene sequence: CDR1 SQVTM, CDR2 ANQGSEA. The DNA for the CDR3 is TGCAGCGCTGCAGTGCAGCAATACAATGAGCAGTTCTTC. Translation gives CSAAVQQYNEQFF.

This sequence joins TRBV10-3 and TRBJ1-2, with a possible D match to TRBD1 (5 bases). CDR1 is ENHRY, CDR2 SYGVKD, per germline. This CDR3 contains 13 residues. V was cut by 10 bases and J by 8 bases, with 20 bases left in between. CDR3 nucleotide sequence: TGTGCCACCTCTCCGGGGGAGGCTGAGGGCTACACCTTC. The encoded protein is CATSPGEAEGYTF.

The chain combines TRBV5-1 with TRBJ2-1; 7 nucleotides agree with TRBD1. Per germline, CDR1 SGHRS and CDR2 YFSETQ. The CDR3 totals 15 residues. V trimming: 4 bases; J trimming: 2 bases; junction bases outside the gene matches: 6. In nucleotides, the CDR3 is TGCGCCAGCAGCCCCCGGGACAGAACCTACAATGAGCAGTTCTTC. Encoded protein: CASSPRDRTYNEQFF.

This sequence joins TRBV4-3 and TRBJ2-3; 8 nucleotides match TRBD1. The germline gives CDR1 LGHNA, CDR2 YSLEER. The V and J ends lost 1 base and 2 bases, in that order; junction bases with no gene match: 8. This CDR3 is 17 amino acids long. CDR3 region: CASSQATTGVNTDTQYF. In DNA, the CDR3 is TGCGCCAGCAGCCAAGCGACGACAGGGGTGAACACAGATACGCAGTATTTT.

This clonotype appeared once. The rearrangement joins TRBV3-1 to TRBJ2-1; 10 positions agree with TRBD1. Germline trimming cut 4 bases from V and 9 bases from J; bases unmatched to any gene: 15. This CDR3 has 17 residues. Germline assignment: CDR1 LGHDT and CDR2 YNNKEL (reference sequence). For the CDR3, the DNA is TGTGCCAGCAGCCTTAGGACAGGGGGGCGGGTAGTCGGTGAGCAGTTCTTC. Amino acid sequence: CASSLRTGGRVVGEQFF.

This clonotype was seen once. The chain links TRBV2 to TRBJ2-7; 8 positions agree with TRBD1. J was trimmed by 5 bases and V by 4 bases; bases with no gene match: 7. Per the germline V gene, CDR1 is SNHLY and CDR2 is FYNNEI. This CDR3 is built from 14 residues. Here the CDR3 reads CASSAGTGVHEQYF. CDR3 DNA sequence: TGTGCCAGCAGTGCAGGGACAGGAGTCCACGAGCAGTACTTC.

This clonotype was recorded once. The chain is built from TRBV7-2 and TRBJ2-2; no definite D call. The V gene's germline CDR1 is SGHTA and CDR2 FQGNSA. Trimming pared 5 bases from V and 4 bases from J, leaving 14 bases between. CDR3 size: 15 residues. As DNA, the CDR3 is TGTGCCAGCAGCCGTGGACCGGCTGGCACCGGGGAGCTGTTTTTT. Amino acids: CASSRGPAGTGELFF.

The J gene is TRBJ1-2, the V gene TRBV4-3; 7 bases agree with TRBD1. In germline, CDR1 is LGHNA, CDR2 YSLEER. The CDR3 is made up of 15 amino acids. J gave up 6 bases and V 4 bases, and 11 bases lay outside the gene matches. CDR3 bases: TGCGCCAGCAGCCCTACGACCGGGACAGCCAATGGCTACACCTTC. It is translated as CASSPTTGTANGYTF.

The rearrangement uses TRBV10-3 and TRBJ2-3, with D perhaps TRBD1 (5 bases). V lost 8 bases, J lost 6 bases, and 15 bases lay in between. CDR3 size: 13 residues. Looked up from germline, CDR1 is ENHRY and CDR2 is SYGVKD. This chain's CDR3 is CAIVSAAGDTQYF. As DNA, the CDR3 is TGTGCCATCGTGTCGGCGGCAGGGGATACGCAGTATTTT.